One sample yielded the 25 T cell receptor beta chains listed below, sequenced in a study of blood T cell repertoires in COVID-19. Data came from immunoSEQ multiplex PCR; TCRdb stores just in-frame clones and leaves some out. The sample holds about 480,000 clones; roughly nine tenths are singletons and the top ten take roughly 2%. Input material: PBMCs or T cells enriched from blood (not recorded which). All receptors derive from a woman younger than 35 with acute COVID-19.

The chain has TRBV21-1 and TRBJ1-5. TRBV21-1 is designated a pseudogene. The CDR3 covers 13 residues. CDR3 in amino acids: CASRRFSNQPQHF. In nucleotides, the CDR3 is TGTGCCAGCAGGAGATTTAGCAATCAGCCCCAGCATTTT.

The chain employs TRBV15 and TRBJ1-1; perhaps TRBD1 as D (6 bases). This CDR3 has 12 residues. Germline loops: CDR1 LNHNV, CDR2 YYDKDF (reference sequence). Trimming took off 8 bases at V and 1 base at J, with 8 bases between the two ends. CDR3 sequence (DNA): TGTGCCACCTTACAGGGGAACACTGAAGCTTTCTTT. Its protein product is CATLQGNTEAFF.

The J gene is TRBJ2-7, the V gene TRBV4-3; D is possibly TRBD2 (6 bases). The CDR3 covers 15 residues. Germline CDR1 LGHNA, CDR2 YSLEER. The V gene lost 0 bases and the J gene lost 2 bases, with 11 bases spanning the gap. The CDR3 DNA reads TGCGCCAGCAGCCAAGAGGAGGGAGAGGCCTACGAGCAGTACTTC. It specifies CASSQEEGEAYEQYF.

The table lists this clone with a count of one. The CDR3 coding sequence is TGTGCTAGTGGCCTGGGACAGGGAGGCTATGGCTACACCTTC. This encodes CASGLGQGGYGYTF. The chain recombines TRBV12-5 with TRBJ1-2; 9 bases align to TRBD1. The V and J ends lost 6 bases and 4 bases, in that order; junction bases with no gene match: 6. There are 14 residues in the CDR3. Germline V lookup: CDR1 LGHNT, CDR2 FRNRAP.

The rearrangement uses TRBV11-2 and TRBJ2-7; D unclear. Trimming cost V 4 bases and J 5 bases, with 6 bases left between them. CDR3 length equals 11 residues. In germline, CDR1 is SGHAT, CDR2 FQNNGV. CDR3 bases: TGTGCCAGCAGCTCCCCAAACGAGCAGTACTTC. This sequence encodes CASSSPNEQYF.

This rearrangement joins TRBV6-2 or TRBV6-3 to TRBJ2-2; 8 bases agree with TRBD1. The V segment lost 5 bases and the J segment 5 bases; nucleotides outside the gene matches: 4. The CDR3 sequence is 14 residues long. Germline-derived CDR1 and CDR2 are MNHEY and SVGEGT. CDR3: CASSDRGWTGELFF. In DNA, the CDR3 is TGTGCCAGCAGTGACAGGGGATGGACCGGGGAGCTGTTTTTT.

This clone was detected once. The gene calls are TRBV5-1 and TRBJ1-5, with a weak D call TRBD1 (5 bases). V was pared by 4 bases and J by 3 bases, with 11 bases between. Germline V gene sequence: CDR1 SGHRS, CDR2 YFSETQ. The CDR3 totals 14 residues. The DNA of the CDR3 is TGCGCCAGCAGCGTAGAGGGACTCAATCAGCCCCAGCATTTT. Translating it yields CASSVEGLNQPQHF.

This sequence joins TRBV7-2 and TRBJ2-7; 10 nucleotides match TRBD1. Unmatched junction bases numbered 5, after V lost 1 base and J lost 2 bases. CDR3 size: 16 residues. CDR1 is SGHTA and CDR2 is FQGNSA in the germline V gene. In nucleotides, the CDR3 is TGTGCCAGCAGCTTAGTTGGACAGGGGGGCGCCTACGAGCAGTACTTC. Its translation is CASSLVGQGGAYEQYF.

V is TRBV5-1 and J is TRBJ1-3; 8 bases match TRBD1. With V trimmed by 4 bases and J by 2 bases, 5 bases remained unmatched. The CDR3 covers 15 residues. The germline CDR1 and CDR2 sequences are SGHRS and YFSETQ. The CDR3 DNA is TGCGCCAGCAGCAGAGGACAGGGTGCTGGAAACACCATATATTTT. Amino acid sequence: CASSRGQGAGNTIYF.

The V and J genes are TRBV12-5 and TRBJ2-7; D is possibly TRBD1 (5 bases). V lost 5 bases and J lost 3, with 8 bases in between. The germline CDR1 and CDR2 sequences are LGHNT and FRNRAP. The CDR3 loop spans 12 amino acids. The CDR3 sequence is CASGPDSYEQYF. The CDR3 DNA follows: TGTGCTAGTGGTCCTGACAGCTACGAGCAGTACTTC.

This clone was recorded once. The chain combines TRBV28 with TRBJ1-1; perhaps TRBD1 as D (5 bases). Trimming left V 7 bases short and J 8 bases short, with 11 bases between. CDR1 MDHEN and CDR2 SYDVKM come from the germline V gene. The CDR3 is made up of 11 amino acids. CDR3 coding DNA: TGTGCCAGCAACGACGGACAAGAAGCTTTCTTT. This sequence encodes CASNDGQEAFF.

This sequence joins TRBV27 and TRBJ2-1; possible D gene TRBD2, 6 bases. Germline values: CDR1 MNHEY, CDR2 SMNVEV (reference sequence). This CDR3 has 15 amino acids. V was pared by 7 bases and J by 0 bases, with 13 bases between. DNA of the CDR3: TGTGCCAGCACAACGGGACTGAGCTCCTACAATGAGCAGTTCTTC. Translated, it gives CASTTGLSSYNEQFF.

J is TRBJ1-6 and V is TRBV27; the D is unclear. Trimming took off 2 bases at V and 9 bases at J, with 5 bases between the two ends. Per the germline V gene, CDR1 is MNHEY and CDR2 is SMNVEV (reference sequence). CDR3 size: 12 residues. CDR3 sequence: CASSLVGSPLHF. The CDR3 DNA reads TGTGCCAGCAGTTTAGTCGGTTCACCCCTCCACTTT.

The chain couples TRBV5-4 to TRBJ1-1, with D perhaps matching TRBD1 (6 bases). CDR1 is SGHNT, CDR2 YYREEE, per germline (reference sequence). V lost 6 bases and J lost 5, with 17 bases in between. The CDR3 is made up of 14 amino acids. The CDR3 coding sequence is TGTGCCAGCACCCACGGAACAGGGTATACTGAAGCTTTCTTT. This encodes CASTHGTGYTEAFF.

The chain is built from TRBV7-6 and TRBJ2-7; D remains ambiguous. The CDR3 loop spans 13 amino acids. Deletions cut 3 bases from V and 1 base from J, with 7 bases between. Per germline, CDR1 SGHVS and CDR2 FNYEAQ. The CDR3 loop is CASSLAESYEQYF. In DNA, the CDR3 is TGTGCCAGCAGCTTGGCGGAGTCCTACGAGCAGTACTTC.

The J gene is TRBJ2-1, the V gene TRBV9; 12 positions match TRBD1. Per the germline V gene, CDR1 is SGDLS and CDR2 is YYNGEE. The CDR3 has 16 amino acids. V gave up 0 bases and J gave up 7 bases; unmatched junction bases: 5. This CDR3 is CASSVGGQGAGNEQFF. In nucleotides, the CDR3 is TGTGCCAGCAGCGTAGGGGGACAGGGGGCAGGAAATGAGCAGTTCTTC. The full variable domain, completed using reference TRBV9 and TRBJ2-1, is DSGVTQTPKHLITATGQRVTLRCSPRSGDLSVYWYQQSLDQGLQFLIQYYNGEERAKGNILERFSAQQFPDLHSELNLSSLELGDSALYFCASSVGGQGAGNEQFFGPGTRLTVL.

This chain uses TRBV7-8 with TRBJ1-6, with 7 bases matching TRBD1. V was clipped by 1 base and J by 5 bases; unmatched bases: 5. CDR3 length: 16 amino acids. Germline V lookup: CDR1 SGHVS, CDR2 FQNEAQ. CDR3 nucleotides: TGTGCCAGCAGCTTAGGCGGGACAGTCCATAATTCACCCCTCCACTTT. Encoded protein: CASSLGGTVHNSPLHF.

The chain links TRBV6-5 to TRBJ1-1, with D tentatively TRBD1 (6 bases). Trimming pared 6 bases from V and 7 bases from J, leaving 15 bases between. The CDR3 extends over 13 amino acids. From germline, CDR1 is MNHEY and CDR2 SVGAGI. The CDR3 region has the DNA TGTGCCAGCAGCTCCCGGGACACAGGTGAAGCTTTCTTT. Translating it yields CASSSRDTGEAFF.

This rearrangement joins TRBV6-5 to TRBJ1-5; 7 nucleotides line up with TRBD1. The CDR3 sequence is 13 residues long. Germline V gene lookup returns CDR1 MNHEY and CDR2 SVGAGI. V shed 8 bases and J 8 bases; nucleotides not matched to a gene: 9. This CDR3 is CASSMTGFEPQHF. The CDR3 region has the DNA TGTGCCAGCTCTATGACAGGGTTCGAGCCCCAGCATTTT.

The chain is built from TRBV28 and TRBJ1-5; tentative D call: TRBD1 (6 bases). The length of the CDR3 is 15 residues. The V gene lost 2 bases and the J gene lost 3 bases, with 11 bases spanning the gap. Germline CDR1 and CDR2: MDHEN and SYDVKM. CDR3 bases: TGTGCCAGCAGTTTAGCGGACAGAACCAATCAGCCCCAGCATTTT. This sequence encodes CASSLADRTNQPQHF.

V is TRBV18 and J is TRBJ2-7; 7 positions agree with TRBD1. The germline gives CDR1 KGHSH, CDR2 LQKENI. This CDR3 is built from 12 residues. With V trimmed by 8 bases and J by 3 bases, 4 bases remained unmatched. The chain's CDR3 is CASRDSLYEQYF. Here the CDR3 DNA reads TGTGCCAGCCGGGACAGTCTCTACGAGCAGTACTTC.

CDR3 sequence (DNA): TGTGCCAGCAGTAACCCAGCGGAGTACCAAGAGACCCAGTACTTC. Translated, it gives CASSNPAEYQETQYF. The chain uses TRBV6-5 and TRBJ2-5, with D perhaps matching TRBD2 (5 bases). This CDR3 has 15 residues. Germline V CDR1 and CDR2: MNHEY, SVGAGI. V shed 5 bases and J shed 0 bases, with 13 bases lying between them.

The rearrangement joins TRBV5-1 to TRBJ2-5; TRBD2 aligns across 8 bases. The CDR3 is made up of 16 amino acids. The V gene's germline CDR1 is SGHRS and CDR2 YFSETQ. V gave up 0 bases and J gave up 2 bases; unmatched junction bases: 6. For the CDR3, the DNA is TGCGCCAGCAGCTTGGCCGGGACTAGTGGGCAAGAGACCCAGTACTTC. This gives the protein CASSLAGTSGQETQYF.

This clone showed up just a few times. As DNA, the CDR3 is TGTGCCAGCAGCTCGAGGACAGATAATTCACCCCTCCACTTT. Protein sequence: CASSSRTDNSPLHF. The V and J genes are TRBV7-9 and TRBJ1-6; tentatively, D is TRBD1 (6 bases). Germline values: CDR1 SEHNR, CDR2 FQNEAQ (reference sequence). The CDR3 is 14 amino acids. The V and J ends lost 4 bases and 5 bases respectively, with 9 bases between them.

This chain's CDR3 is CAWSVGTASGANVLTF. The DNA of the CDR3 is TGTGCCTGGAGTGTAGGGACTGCCTCTGGGGCCAACGTCCTGACTTTC. The genes are TRBV30 and TRBJ2-6, with D perhaps TRBD2 (6 bases). The CDR3 extends over 16 amino acids. V lost 0 bases and J 0 bases, leaving 9 bases between the germline ends. Germline-derived CDR1 and CDR2 are GTSNPN and SVGIG (reference sequence).